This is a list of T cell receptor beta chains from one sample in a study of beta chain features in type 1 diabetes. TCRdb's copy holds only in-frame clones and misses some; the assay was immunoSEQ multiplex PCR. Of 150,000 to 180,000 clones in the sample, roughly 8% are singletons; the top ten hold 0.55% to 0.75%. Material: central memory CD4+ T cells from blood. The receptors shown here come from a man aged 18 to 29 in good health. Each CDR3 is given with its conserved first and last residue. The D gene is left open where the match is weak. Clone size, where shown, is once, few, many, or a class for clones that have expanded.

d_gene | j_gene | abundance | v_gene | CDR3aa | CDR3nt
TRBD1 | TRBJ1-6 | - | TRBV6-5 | CASSLRDRGSSPLHF | TGTGCCAGCAGCCTTCGGGACAGGGGCTCCTCACCCCTCCACTTT
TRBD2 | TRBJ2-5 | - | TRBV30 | CAWSDGLVETQYF | TGTGCCTGGAGCGACGGACTAGTTGAGACCCAGTACTTC
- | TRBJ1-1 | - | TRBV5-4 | CASSLGVGGGSTEAFF | TGTGCCAGCAGCTTGGGGGTGGGCGGGGGGAGTACTGAAGCTTTCTTT
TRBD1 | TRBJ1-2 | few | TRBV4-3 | CASSQPGTGEGGYTF | TGCGCCAGCAGCCAACCCGGGACAGGGGAAGGTGGCTACACCTTC
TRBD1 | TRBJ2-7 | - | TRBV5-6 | CASSLPGQGFEQYF | TGTGCCAGCAGCTTACCGGGACAGGGATTCGAGCAGTACTTC
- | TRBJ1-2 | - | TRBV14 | CASSHNPIADGYTF | TGTGCCAGCAGCCATAATCCCATCGCGGATGGCTACACCTTC
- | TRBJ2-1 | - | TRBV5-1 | CASSRRGDHEQFF | TGCGCCAGCAGTAGGCGCGGGGACCATGAGCAGTTCTTC
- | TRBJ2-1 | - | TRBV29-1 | CSAQTGDEQFF | TGCAGCGCGCAAACGGGGGATGAGCAGTTCTTC
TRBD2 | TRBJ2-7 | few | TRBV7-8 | CASSLGAGGPYEQYF | TGTGCCAGCAGCTTAGGGGCGGGGGGGCCATACGAGCAGTACTTC
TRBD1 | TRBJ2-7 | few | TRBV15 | CATSRGQAGQGYEQYF | TGTGCCACCAGCAGGGGACAGGCGGGACAGGGGTACGAGCAGTACTTC
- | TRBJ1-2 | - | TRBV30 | CAWSLVGTTLNYGYTF | TGTGCCTGGAGTTTGGTCGGGACAACGCTTAACTATGGCTACACCTTC
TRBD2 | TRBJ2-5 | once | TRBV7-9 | CASSRDYAEETQYF | TGTGCCAGCAGCCGGGACTATGCAGAAGAGACCCAGTACTTC
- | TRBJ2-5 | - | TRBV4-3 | CASSQGGQGETQYF | TGCGCCAGCAGCCAAGGCGGGCAAGGGGAGACCCAGTACTTC
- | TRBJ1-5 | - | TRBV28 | CASNRGSSNSNQPQHF | TGTGCCAGCAATAGGGGCAGTTCCAATAGCAATCAGCCCCAGCATTTT
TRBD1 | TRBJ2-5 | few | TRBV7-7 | CASSPRTGGETQYF | TGTGCCAGCAGCCCTAGGACAGGGGGAGAGACCCAGTACTTC
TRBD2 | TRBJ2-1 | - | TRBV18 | CASSPPGLAGMSSYNEQFF | TGTGCCAGCTCACCTCCGGGACTAGCGGGAATGAGCTCCTACAATGAGCAGTTCTTC
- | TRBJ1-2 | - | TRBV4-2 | CASSQERNYGYTF | TGTGCCAGCAGCCAAGAACGGAACTATGGCTACACCTTC
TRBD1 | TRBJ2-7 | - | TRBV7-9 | CASSPLRDRVQDEQYF | TGTGCCAGCAGCCCCCTTCGGGACAGGGTGCAAGACGAGCAGTACTTC
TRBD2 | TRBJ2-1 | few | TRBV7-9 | CASSAGLAVREQFF | TGTGCCAGCAGCGCGGGACTAGCGGTTCGTGAGCAGTTCTTC
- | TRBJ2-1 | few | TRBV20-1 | CSARVRNEQFF | TGCAGTGCTAGAGTCCGCAATGAGCAGTTCTTC